The rows below give T cell receptor beta chains drawn from one sample of a study of blood T cells in healthy people across ages. TCRdb ran MiXCR on the 5' RACE reads and lists one entry per CDR3 protein. This table holds around 1,800,000 distinct CDR3 sequences, 35% to 50% found once. The material sequenced was blood. These receptors were collected from a human donor in good health. CDR3s include the opening cysteine and the closing phenylalanine or tryptophan. Each record gives: V gene, D gene, CDR3 protein. D genes are given only for firm matches.

v_call: TRBV5-1
d_call: TRBD1
cdr3_aa: CASGRQGGVGTEAFF

v_call: TRBV6-5
d_call: TRBD1
cdr3_aa: CASSYSSGTGENSPLHF

v_call: TRBV6-2/TRBV6-3
d_call: -
cdr3_aa: CASSYGGRWNEQFF

v_call: TRBV2
d_call: -
cdr3_aa: CASSGSHENTEAFF

v_call: TRBV3-1
d_call: -
cdr3_aa: CASSQVSGNTQYF

v_call: TRBV29-1
d_call: -
cdr3_aa: CSVVFAEAFF

v_call: TRBV15
d_call: TRBD1
cdr3_aa: CATSIGDRGNEQFF

v_call: TRBV28
d_call: -
cdr3_aa: CASSAQDINIYF

v_call: TRBV4-1
d_call: -
cdr3_aa: CASSLPRDTQYF

v_call: TRBV24-1
d_call: TRBD1
cdr3_aa: CANRSTGGSYNEQFF

v_call: TRBV4-1
d_call: -
cdr3_aa: CASSKADPEQFF

v_call: TRBV7-2
d_call: -
cdr3_aa: CASSLSTSSQYF

v_call: TRBV6-2/TRBV6-3
d_call: TRBD1
cdr3_aa: CASSQDRGLGGYGYTF

v_call: TRBV5-1
d_call: -
cdr3_aa: CASSSRDHRTDTQYF

v_call: TRBV7-2
d_call: -
cdr3_aa: CASSLAESVDGYTF

v_call: TRBV19
d_call: -
cdr3_aa: CASSALAVTGKFEQFF

v_call: TRBV2
d_call: TRBD2
cdr3_aa: CASSEMASGQTKFF

v_call: TRBV7-8
d_call: -
cdr3_aa: CASNPWDFITETQYF

v_call: TRBV11-2
d_call: -
cdr3_aa: CASSRGMSTDTQYF

v_call: TRBV7-2
d_call: -
cdr3_aa: CASSPTPGYGYTF

v_call: TRBV24-1
d_call: -
cdr3_aa: CATSGDGYEQYF

v_call: TRBV20-1
d_call: TRBD1
cdr3_aa: CSVSRGIEQFF

v_call: TRBV12-3/TRBV12-4
d_call: -
cdr3_aa: CASGPPAGLFEKLFF

v_call: TRBV6-5
d_call: -
cdr3_aa: CASRLTVGHGYTF

v_call: TRBV29-1
d_call: -
cdr3_aa: CSVLRAEANYGYTF

v_call: TRBV6-5
d_call: -
cdr3_aa: CASSYSSLAGRWSEAFF

v_call: TRBV28
d_call: -
cdr3_aa: CASSSPVLGEKGNEQYF